These 15 T cell receptor beta chains were sequenced from one sample in a study of T cell responses to AZD1222 COVID-19 vaccine. The protocol was immunoSEQ multiplex PCR, while the TCRdb copy is restricted to in-frame clones and leaves out a portion. This sample carries 150,000 to 200,000 clones, 85% to 95% of them seen once, and the ten largest clones take 5.1%. The source was peripheral blood, collected 28 days after the second AZD1222 dose. All receptors derive from an adult who received the AZD1222 COVID-19 vaccine.

The chain joins TRBV5-1 to TRBJ2-3, with D possibly being TRBD1 or TRBD2 (6 bases each). V gave up 0 bases and J gave up 5 bases, with 10 bases separating them. This CDR3 region has 14 residues. The germline gives CDR1 SGHRS, CDR2 YFSETQ. The CDR3 here is CASSLARGGDTQYF. CDR3 sequence (DNA): TGCGCCAGCAGCTTGGCCAGGGGAGGAGATACGCAGTATTTT.

This chain joins TRBV19 and TRBJ1-1, with D unclear. CDR1 LNHDA and CDR2 SQIVND come from the germline V gene (reference sequence). This CDR3 has 16 amino acids. Between the trimmed V and J ends, which lost 10 bases and 2 bases, there was a span of 23 bases. CDR3 protein: CATRSRGPEGNTEAFF. The CDR3 DNA is TGTGCCACCCGAAGTAGAGGGCCGGAGGGTAACACTGAAGCTTTCTTT.

Here the CDR3 DNA reads TGTGCCAGCAGCTTAGTTGTGGGGGAGCAGTACTTC. Amino acid sequence: CASSLVVGEQYF. V is TRBV7-8 and J is TRBJ2-7, with D unresolved. Per the germline V gene, CDR1 is SGHVS and CDR2 is FQNEAQ. The CDR3 is 12 amino acids. Trimming took 1 base from V and 7 from J, leaving 8 bases between them.

The chain is built from TRBV7-9 and TRBJ1-3; TRBD1 is a possible D gene (6 bases). Trimming shortened V by 7 bases and J by 0 bases, and 10 bases separated the two germline ends. Germline-derived CDR1 and CDR2 are SEHNR and FQNEAQ (reference sequence). The CDR3 is 14 residues long. The CDR3 sequence: CASTDSYSGNTIYF. In nucleotides, the CDR3 is TGTGCCAGCACGGACAGTTACTCTGGAAACACCATATATTTT.

The J gene is TRBJ2-7, the V gene TRBV2, with a possible D match to TRBD1 (5 bases). In germline, CDR1 is SNHLY, CDR2 FYNNEI. The CDR3 is 15 amino acids. V was shortened by 4 bases and J by 3 bases, with 16 bases between the two germline ends. The DNA for the CDR3 is TGTGCCAGCAGTGGGGTAGGCAGGGTAAGCTACGAGCAGTACTTC. Translation gives CASSGVGRVSYEQYF.

This clone showed up just once. The V gene is TRBV6-6, the J gene TRBJ2-7; weak D call: TRBD2 (6 bases). The CDR3 covers 13 residues. Trimming took off 5 bases at V and 2 bases at J, with 10 bases between the two ends. Looked up from germline, CDR1 is MNHNY and CDR2 is SVGAGI (reference sequence). This CDR3 reads CASSTGLPYEQYF. CDR3 in DNA: TGTGCCAGCAGTACAGGACTACCCTACGAGCAGTACTTC.

This clone was counted a single time. This chain connects TRBV28 to TRBJ1-2; TRBD1 aligns across 12 bases. Trimming took 5 bases from V and 3 from J; bases not matched to a gene: 7. The germline V gene encodes CDR1 MDHEN and CDR2 SYDVKM. The CDR3 is 16 amino acids. This CDR3 reads CASSLGDRGPDYGYTF. The CDR3 region has the DNA TGTGCCAGCAGTCTCGGGGACAGGGGGCCGGACTATGGCTACACCTTC.

The rearrangement uses TRBV6-4 and TRBJ2-2; D unresolved. V lost 3 bases and J lost 7, with 12 bases in between. The CDR3 runs to 14 residues. CDR1 is MRHNA and CDR2 is SNTAGT in the germline V gene. The CDR3 DNA reads TGTGCCAGCAGTGAAGGCAGACTCGGCGGGGAGCTGTTTTTT. As protein: CASSEGRLGGELFF.

V usage is TRBV5-1 and J usage is TRBJ1-4; D gene unclear. Germline V lookup: CDR1 SGHRS, CDR2 YFSETQ. The CDR3 sequence is 12 residues long. The V and J ends lost 5 bases and 6 bases respectively, with 8 bases between them. Here the CDR3 DNA reads TGCGCCAGCAGGAATACGGATGAAAAACTGTTTTTT. Protein sequence: CASRNTDEKLFF.

The V gene is TRBV18, the J gene TRBJ2-2; 10 bases map to TRBD2. After removal of 6 bases from V and 7 bases from J, the junction contained 11 bases not matched to a gene. Germline V CDR1 and CDR2: KGHSH, LQKENI. This CDR3 is built from 16 residues. CDR3 in DNA: TGTGCCAGCTCGATTGAAGCGGGAGGGCCGATCGGGGAGCTGTTTTTT. Amino acids: CASSIEAGGPIGELFF.

V usage is TRBV7-9 and J usage is TRBJ1-5; perhaps TRBD1 as D (5 bases). This CDR3 spans 13 amino acids. Germline values: CDR1 SEHNR, CDR2 FQNEAQ (reference sequence). Trimming took 2 bases from V and 6 from J, leaving 8 bases between them. The CDR3 DNA reads TGTGCCAGCAGCTTAACGGGGGTTCAGCCCCAGCATTTT. Translating gives CASSLTGVQPQHF.

The chain is built from TRBV3-1 (or the pseudogene TRBV3-2) and TRBJ2-5; 11 bases fit TRBD2. Germline loops: CDR1 LGHDT, CDR2 YNNKEL (reference sequence). This CDR3 has 15 residues. The J segment lost 4 bases and the V segment lost 5 bases, leaving 6 bases of the junction unmatched. Written as DNA, the CDR3 is TGTGCCAGCAGCAGCACTAGCGGGAGTGGAGAGACCCAGTACTTC. Its protein product is CASSSTSGSGETQYF.

The rearrangement uses TRBV6-2 or TRBV6-3 and TRBJ2-1; no firm D call. Germline V gene lookup returns CDR1 MNHEY and CDR2 SVGEGT. CDR3 length: 14 amino acids. V shed 2 bases and J shed 2 bases, with 7 bases lying between them. The CDR3 sequence is CASSYLGTYNEQFF. Written as DNA, the CDR3 is TGTGCCAGCAGTTACCTCGGAACCTACAATGAGCAGTTCTTC.

The chain recombines TRBV27 with TRBJ1-5; 9 bases are shared with TRBD1. Unmatched junction bases numbered 15, after V lost 5 bases and J lost 1 base. CDR1 is MNHEY and CDR2 is SMNVEV in the germline V gene (reference sequence). The CDR3 contains 19 residues. CDR3 bases: TGTGCCAGCAGTCCTGTCCCGGACAGGGGAGGGGGCAGCAATCAGCCCCAGCATTTT. Translated: CASSPVPDRGGGSNQPQHF.

This clone appeared once. V and J are TRBV7-9 and TRBJ1-1; perhaps TRBD1 as D (5 bases). V was trimmed by 3 bases and J by 4 bases, leaving 15 bases between them. Per germline, CDR1 SEHNR and CDR2 FQNEAQ (reference sequence). CDR3 size: 15 residues. The CDR3 loop is CASSFQGVGGTEAFF. The CDR3 DNA reads as TGTGCCAGCAGCTTCCAGGGAGTTGGGGGCACTGAAGCTTTCTTT. The variable domain in full, with the rest retrieved from reference TRBV7-9 and TRBJ1-1, is DTGVSQNPRHKITKRGQNVTFRCDPISEHNRLYWYRQTLGQGPEFLTYFQNEAQLEKSRLLSDRFSAERPKGSFSTLEIQRTEQGDSAMYLCASSFQGVGGTEAFFGQGTRLTVV.